This T cell receptor beta chain was obtained from a study of PD-1 blockade in classical Hodgkin lymphoma. TCRdb's copy holds only in-frame clones and misses some; the assay was immunoSEQ multiplex PCR. This sample has more than 40,000 clones, with around 80% found just once. Comments on this clone: Its antigen is not identified.

Findings and limits, study-wide: What drove the repertoire differences, possibly disease activity or prior therapy, has not been defined. According to reports, newly diagnosed patients had lower baseline TCR diversity than healthy donors, and relapsed/refractory patients had lower baseline TCR diversity still. Newly diagnosed patients had diversity similar to the baseline diversity of complete responders.

Time point defined: cycle 4 day 1 (C4D1), after 6 weeks of nivolumab. Brentuximab vedotin exposure varied among the patients, all of whom had relapsed after autologous stem cell transplantation. Classifying best responses yielded complete response, partial response or progressive disease. The sample was peripheral blood mononuclear cells (PBMCs), taken before the fourth cycle of nivolumab. This TCR derives from a human donor with classical Hodgkin lymphoma.

The CDR3 coding sequence is TGTGCCATAGGGGGGGACTTATCCTTTACCGGGGAGCTGTTTTTT. Its translation is CAIGGDLSFTGELFF. V and J are TRBV10-3 and TRBJ2-2, with a weak D call TRBD2 (7 bases). This CDR3 region has 15 residues. Germline V CDR1 and CDR2: ENHRY, SYGVKD. With 9 bases removed from V and 5 bases from J, the gap between germline ends came to 19 bases.